The 13 T cell receptor beta chains below were found in one sample sequenced in a study of radiotherapy plus CTLA-4 blockade in lung cancer. The protocol was immunoSEQ multiplex PCR, while the TCRdb copy is restricted to in-frame clones and leaves out a portion. The data contain 89,000 or so clones, roughly 80% of them singletons. The sample was peripheral blood, taken from a patient treated with radiotherapy plus ipilimumab. These receptors all stem from a human donor with non-small cell lung cancer who had a partial response to radiotherapy plus ipilimumab.

The V call is TRBV19, the J call TRBJ2-2, with 9 bases lining up with TRBD1. Germline values: CDR1 LNHDA, CDR2 SQIVND (reference sequence). The CDR3 has 15 amino acids. J was trimmed by 3 bases and V by 7 bases; bases with no gene match: 6. CDR3: CASKKGTGYTGELFF. Written as DNA, the CDR3 is TGTGCCAGTAAAAAGGGGACAGGGTACACCGGGGAGCTGTTTTTT.

The V gene is TRBV5-5, the J gene TRBJ1-1; the D gene is possibly TRBD1 (5 bases). The CDR3 covers 15 residues. V gave up 1 base and J gave up 1 base, with 11 bases separating them. CDR1 and CDR2 from the germline V gene are SGHKS and YYEKEE (reference sequence). This chain's CDR3 is CASSLWRTQNTEAFF. The DNA for the CDR3 is TGTGCCAGCAGCTTGTGGCGGACACAGAACACTGAAGCTTTCTTT.

The chain recombines TRBV10-3 with TRBJ1-1; perhaps TRBD1 as D (5 bases). In germline, CDR1 is ENHRY, CDR2 SYGVKD. The CDR3 loop spans 15 amino acids. The ends were cut back, 2 bases at V and 5 bases at J, with 15 bases in the middle. DNA of the CDR3: TGTGCCATCAGTGAGATTAATGCAGGGAAGACTGAAGCTTTCTTT. Residues: CAISEINAGKTEAFF.

CDR3 loop: CAISESRGRGQETQYF. CDR3 nucleotide sequence: TGTGCCATCAGTGAGTCGCGGGGAAGGGGCCAAGAGACCCAGTACTTC. The rearrangement uses TRBV10-3 and TRBJ2-5, with D possibly TRBD2 on 6 matching bases. The CDR3 totals 16 residues. V was pared by 0 bases and J by 1 base, with 12 bases between. Germline V gene data show CDR1 as ENHRY and CDR2 as SYGVKD.

This clone was recorded once. The genes are TRBV9 and TRBJ2-3, with 7 bases matching TRBD1. The germline CDR1 and CDR2 sequences are SGDLS and YYNGEE. The CDR3 contains 15 residues. The ends lost 4 bases at V and 4 bases at J; junction bases unmatched: 9. The CDR3 loop is CASSLQGKGSDTQYF. CDR3 nucleotide sequence: TGTGCCAGCAGCTTACAGGGGAAAGGGTCAGATACGCAGTATTTT.

The chain combines TRBV7-2 with TRBJ2-7, with D maybe TRBD1 (5 bases). V lost 4 bases to trimming and J lost 10 bases, with 11 bases between them. Germline CDR1 is SGHTA and CDR2 is FQGNSA. This CDR3 comprises 11 residues. CDR3 sequence (DNA): TGTGCCAGCAGCTCCAGCAGGGCCCAGTACTTC. Encoded protein: CASSSSRAQYF.

Notes on this clone: The same CDR3 arises from other DNA sequences in this sample as well. The J gene is TRBJ1-1, the V gene TRBV18; 7 bases fit TRBD1. The CDR3 is 15 residues long. V lost 4 bases to trimming and J lost 1 base; unmatched junction nucleotides: 6. The germline V gene encodes CDR1 KGHSH and CDR2 LQKENI. DNA of the CDR3: TGTGCCAGCTCACGTCCGACAGGGAGGAACACTGAAGCTTTCTTT. Its translation: CASSRPTGRNTEAFF.

The chain has TRBV5-1 and TRBJ2-3, with 10 bases lining up with TRBD1. The CDR3 has 15 amino acids. Germline V lookup: CDR1 SGHRS, CDR2 YFSETQ. V dropped 5 bases and J dropped 1; count of bases not matched to a gene: 4. The CDR3 region is CASSTGTGGTDTQYF. In DNA, the CDR3 is TGCGCCAGCAGTACCGGGACAGGGGGCACAGATACGCAGTATTTT.

The chain links TRBV7-2 to TRBJ1-2; D remains unclear. The germline V gene has CDR1 SGHTA and CDR2 FQGNSA. V gave up 0 bases and J gave up 3 bases, with 14 bases separating them. There are 16 residues in the CDR3. The CDR3, as DNA: TGTGCCAGCAGCTTAGCGCGGGCAGGCCTCGACTATGGCTACACCTTC. Protein product: CASSLARAGLDYGYTF.

This chain links TRBV29-1 with TRBJ1-2; D gene unclear. Germline CDR1 reads SQVTM; CDR2 reads ANQGSEA. CDR3 size: 13 residues. V was clipped by 4 bases and J by 6 bases, with 15 bases between them. The CDR3 DNA is TGCAGCGTTGCTGGGGTAGCGACCGATGGCTACACCTTC. This sequence encodes CSVAGVATDGYTF.

The chain uses TRBV4-2 and TRBJ2-2, with unresolved D. Germline CDR1 LGHNA, CDR2 YNFKEQ. The germline V and J ends were trimmed by 5 bases and 1 base, with 8 bases remaining between them. The CDR3 extends over 14 amino acids. CDR3 residues: CASSFAVNTGELFF. CDR3 DNA sequence: TGTGCCAGCAGCTTTGCGGTGAACACCGGGGAGCTGTTTTTT.

This chain connects TRBV5-1 to TRBJ2-4; D is unclear. The V end lost 4 bases, the J end lost 7 bases, and 15 bases lay between the germline ends. Looked up from germline, CDR1 is SGHRS and CDR2 is YFSETQ. The CDR3 consists of 14 residues. CDR3 residues: CASSSPEALNIQYF. The CDR3 DNA reads as TGCGCCAGCAGCAGTCCAGAGGCGTTGAACATTCAGTACTTC.

This clone was detected once. The V and J genes are TRBV5-6 and TRBJ2-3; a weak D match, TRBD2 (6 bases). The CDR3 extends over 15 amino acids. V shed 4 bases and J shed 7 bases, with 19 bases lying between them. CDR1 and CDR2 (germline): SGHDT, YYEEEE. CDR3 DNA sequence: TGTGCCAGCAGCCTCTTTGGTGGGAGGATAAATACGCAGTATTTT. Encoded protein: CASSLFGGRINTQYF.